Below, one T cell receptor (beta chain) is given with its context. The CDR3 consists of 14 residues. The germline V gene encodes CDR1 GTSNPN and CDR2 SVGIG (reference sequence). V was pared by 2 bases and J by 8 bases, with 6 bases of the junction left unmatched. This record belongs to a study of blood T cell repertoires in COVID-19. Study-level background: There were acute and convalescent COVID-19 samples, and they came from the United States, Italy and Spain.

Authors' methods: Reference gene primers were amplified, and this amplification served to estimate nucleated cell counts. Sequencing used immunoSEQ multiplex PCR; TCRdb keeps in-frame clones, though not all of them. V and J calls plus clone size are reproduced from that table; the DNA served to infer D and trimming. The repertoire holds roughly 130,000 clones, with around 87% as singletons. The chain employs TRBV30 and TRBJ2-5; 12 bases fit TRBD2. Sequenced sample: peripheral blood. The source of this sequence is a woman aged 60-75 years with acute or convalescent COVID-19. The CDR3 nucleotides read TGTGCCTGGAGTTTGACTAGCGGGAGTTTCACCCAGTACTTC. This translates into CAWSLTSGSFTQYF.